These 20 T cell receptor beta chains came from one sample sequenced in a study of glioma-infiltrating T cells. Using RNA template, CDR3s of TCR alpha and beta were amplified with iRepertoire arm-PCR. TCRdb used MiXCR to reprocess the multiplex PCR reads, holding one entry per CDR3 protein. This sample yields about 410,000 distinct CDR3 sequences, of which about two fifths are seen a single time; approximately 12% belongs to the top ten. The specimen was glioma tissue, nonneoplastic brain tissue, or PBMCs (not recorded which). The receptors shown here come from a human donor with low-grade glioma or glioblastoma, undergoing nonglioma brain surgery, or in good health (not recorded which).

This clonotype was counted ten times or more. The chain uses TRBV15 and TRBJ2-7, with 8 bases fitting TRBD1. V shed 4 bases, J shed 0 bases, and the junction held 8 bases outside the gene matches. This CDR3 is built from 16 residues. CDR1 and CDR2 from the germline V gene are LNHNV and YYDKDF (reference sequence). This CDR3 reads CATSTELTGDSYEQYF. The CDR3 DNA reads as TGTGCCACCAGCACCGAATTGACAGGGGACTCCTACGAGCAGTACTTC.

The chain has TRBV4-2 and TRBJ2-1; D not certain. Trimming took 3 bases from V and 3 from J, leaving 6 bases between them. This CDR3 has 13 amino acids. CDR1 LGHNA and CDR2 YNFKEQ come from the germline V gene. The CDR3: CASSQGNYNEQFF. As DNA, the CDR3 is TGTGCCAGCAGCCAGGGGAACTACAATGAGCAGTTCTTC.

This clonotype has a count of ten or more. The V gene is TRBV7-2, the J gene TRBJ1-2; 7 nucleotides match TRBD1. Germline CDR1 reads SGHTA; CDR2 reads FQGNSA. V lost 2 bases to trimming and J lost 0 bases; unmatched junction nucleotides: 3. The CDR3 is 15 amino acids. The CDR3 sequence is CASSLNRGANYGYTF. The CDR3 DNA is TGTGCCAGCAGCTTAAACAGGGGAGCTAACTATGGCTACACCTTC.

V gene TRBV28 combines with J gene TRBJ2-7, with D possibly being TRBD1 (5 bases). CDR1 and CDR2 (germline): MDHEN, SYDVKM. This CDR3 is built from 14 residues. In DNA form, the CDR3 reads TGTGGCAGTTTGTGGCGGACATCGTCCTACGAGCAGTACTTC. Translated: CGSLWRTSSYEQYF.

As to this clonotype: Since no conserved phenylalanine or tryptophan closes the CDR3, a read error is the likely cause. The DNA is omitted, as the CDR3 cannot be located on it reliably, and the CDR3 follows TCRdb's listing. This chain joins TRBV28 and TRBJ2-3; the table gives TRBD1 as D, unverified against the DNA. Termini included, the CDR3 measures 16 amino acids. Germline lookup yields CDR1 MDHEN and CDR2 SYDVKM. CDR3 amino acids: CASSLYGDRFTDTKYL.

The sample holds a few counts of this clonotype. This chain links TRBV2 with TRBJ2-3, with 11 bases fitting TRBD2. The CDR3 runs 16 residues. Trimming cost V 0 bases and J 7 bases; bases outside gene matches: 6. Germline V gene data show CDR1 as SNHLY and CDR2 as FYNNEI. The CDR3: CASSEARLAGGYTQYF. The CDR3 region has the DNA TGTGCCAGCAGTGAAGCGCGCCTAGCGGGAGGTTATACGCAGTATTTT.

This clonotype came up a few times. The chain employs TRBV28 and TRBJ2-7; 11 nucleotides line up with TRBD2. After removal of 2 bases from V and 4 bases from J, the junction contained 7 bases not matched to a gene. The germline V gene encodes CDR1 MDHEN and CDR2 SYDVKM. This CDR3 is built from 16 residues. The CDR3 nucleotides are TGTGCCAGCAGTTTAATTCCGGGACTAGCGGCGTACGAGCAGTACTTC. Amino acid sequence: CASSLIPGLAAYEQYF.

V and J are TRBV6-6 and TRBJ2-6; possibly TRBD2 for D (7 bases). The CDR3 contains 15 residues. The V end lost 6 bases, the J end lost 3 bases, and 12 bases lay between the germline ends. Germline-derived CDR1 and CDR2 are MNHNY and SVGAGI (reference sequence). CDR3 sequence: CASSVGGGGANVLTF. The CDR3 DNA sequence: TGTGCCAGCAGCGTAGGGGGGGGTGGGGCCAACGTCCTGACTTTC.

This clonotype was seen at least ten times. The chain recombines TRBV28 with TRBJ2-7; TRBD2 matches at 13 bases. V gave up 7 bases and J gave up 4 bases; unmatched junction bases: 7. The CDR3 runs 15 residues. Germline V lookup: CDR1 MDHEN, CDR2 SYDVKM. The CDR3 bases are TGTGCCAGCATTTCAGGACTAGCGGGAGTTTACGAGCAGTACTTC. Translation: CASISGLAGVYEQYF.

This clonotype came up a few times. V usage is TRBV6-4 and J usage is TRBJ2-3; D remains unclear. CDR3 size: 13 residues. Trimming removed 2 bases from V and 1 base from J, with 4 bases in between. The germline CDR1 and CDR2 sequences are MRHNA and SNTAGT. CDR3: CASSDTGTDTQYF. The DNA for the CDR3 is TGTGCCAGCAGTGACACAGGCACAGATACGCAGTATTTT.

Here the CDR3 DNA reads TGTGCCAGCAGCCCGACAGAAGGCGCATCGGGTTCACCCCTCCACTTT. Protein sequence: CASSPTEGASGSPLHF. V and J are TRBV7-2 and TRBJ1-6, with a tentative D call TRBD1 (5 bases). Trimming took off 5 bases at V and 9 bases at J, with 20 bases between the two ends. Germline CDR1 SGHTA, CDR2 FQGNSA. The CDR3 spans 16 residues.

The chain has TRBV7-2 and TRBJ1-2; TRBD1 might be the D (5 bases). Trimming took off 5 bases at V and 5 bases at J, with 9 bases between the two ends. Germline loops: CDR1 SGHTA, CDR2 FQGNSA. The CDR3 has 12 amino acids. CDR3 residues: CASSPDSYGYTF. The CDR3 nucleotides are TGTGCCAGCAGCCCCGACAGTTATGGCTACACCTTC.

V is TRBV28 and J is TRBJ2-5; 9 bases align to TRBD1. The CDR3 totals 13 residues. CDR1 and CDR2 (germline): MDHEN, SYDVKM. After removal of 6 bases from V and 5 bases from J, the junction contained 4 bases not matched to a gene. The CDR3 sequence is CASSVGQGETQYF. The CDR3 coding sequence is TGTGCCAGCAGCGTTGGACAGGGGGAGACCCAGTACTTC.

This clonotype was picked up a small number of times. The gene calls are TRBV20-1 and TRBJ1-5; 10 nucleotides align to TRBD1. J was trimmed by 5 bases and V by 4 bases; bases with no gene match: 8. The germline V gene has CDR1 DFQATT and CDR2 SNEGSKA (reference sequence). This CDR3 is built from 15 residues. CDR3: CSAIYGTGVDQPQHF. CDR3 nucleotide sequence: TGCAGTGCTATCTACGGGACAGGGGTAGATCAGCCCCAGCATTTT.

This chain connects TRBV11-2 to TRBJ2-2; D unclear. The germline CDR1 and CDR2 sequences are SGHAT and FQNNGV. Trimming stripped 2 bases from V and 2 bases from J, with 9 bases between. The CDR3 has 15 residues. CDR3 in DNA: TGTGCCAGCAGCTTATTAGGGCGCAACACCGGGGAGCTGTTTTTT. Protein sequence: CASSLLGRNTGELFF.

There are a few counts of this clonotype. The CDR3 region is CASSLGGTSGYNEQFF. CDR3 nucleotides: TGTGCCAGCAGCTTAGGCGGGACTAGCGGATACAATGAGCAGTTCTTC. The gene calls are TRBV11-2 and TRBJ2-1; the match to TRBD2 covers 11 bases. Trimming at V came to 1 base and at J to 4 bases, leaving 3 bases not matched to a gene. Germline assignment: CDR1 SGHAT and CDR2 FQNNGV. The CDR3 is made up of 16 amino acids.

The V gene is TRBV5-1, the J gene TRBJ2-3; TRBD2 aligns across 8 bases. The CDR3 has 14 residues. Looked up from germline, CDR1 is SGHRS and CDR2 is YFSETQ. Trimming at V came to 4 bases and at J to 4 bases, leaving 5 bases not matched to a gene. Written as DNA, the CDR3 is TGCGCCAGCAGCCTGGGGACTAGTGCAGATACGCAGTATTTT. Amino acids: CASSLGTSADTQYF.

In regard to this clonotype: This may stem from a read error, because a much larger clone lies one nucleotide away. J is TRBJ2-1 and V is TRBV28, with no clear D. The V gene's germline CDR1 is MDHEN and CDR2 SYDVKM. V was cut by 3 bases and J by 7 bases, with 10 bases left in between. The CDR3 runs to 13 residues. This CDR3 reads CASSFTIVNEQFF. CDR3 DNA sequence: TGTGCCAGCAGTTTCACTATCGTTAATGAGCAGTTCTTC. Based on the CDR3 plus reference TRBV28 and TRBJ2-1, the full variable domain is DVKVTQSSRYLVKRTGEKVFLECVQDMDHENMFWYRQDPGLGLRLIYFSYDVKMKEKGDIPEGYSVSREKKERFSLILESASTNQTSMYLCASSFTIVNEQFFGPGTRLTVL.

Comment on this clonotype: The junction departs from the called germline gene at one end, perhaps through a read error. The chain joins TRBV20-1 to TRBJ2-2, with TRBD2 matching 12 bases. CDR3 length equals 16 residues. Germline V gene data show CDR1 as DFQATT and CDR2 as SNEGSKA (reference sequence). The CDR3 region has the DNA TGCAGTACTAGAGGGTTGGGGACTAGCGGGACCGGGGAGCTGTTTTTT. Amino acids: CSTRGLGTSGTGELFF.

To note about this clonotype: A clone one base away is much larger, so this may be a read error. The V gene is TRBV27, the J gene TRBJ1-5; D is possibly TRBD1 (5 bases). Germline-derived CDR1 and CDR2 are MNHEY and SMNVEV (reference sequence). The CDR3 length is 13 residues. Trimming pared 9 bases from V and 7 bases from J, leaving 16 bases between. CDR3: CARRVRVFQPQHF. DNA of the CDR3: TGTGCCAGAAGGGTCAGGGTGTTCCAGCCCCAGCATTTT.